This T cell receptor beta chain was recovered during a study of OX40 agonist ivuxolimab in advanced cancers. Germline-derived CDR1 and CDR2 are LNHDA and SQIVND (reference sequence). Trimming pared 3 bases from V and 8 bases from J, leaving 13 bases between. The CDR3 totals 13 residues. Sequencing was performed with immunoSEQ multiplex PCR; in TCRdb, only in-frame clones are kept and a portion is missing. Found here are around 91,000 clones, 89% of them singletons; the top ten hold 0.15% to 0.2%. This clone was seen once. This TCR derives from an adult with an advanced solid tumor such as melanoma, head and neck, liver or kidney cancer. The starting material was CD4+ or CD8+ T cells sorted from blood, obtained in a trial of the OX40 agonist ivuxolimab. The gene calls are TRBV19 and TRBJ1-2; D remains unclear. The DNA of the CDR3 is TGTGCCAGTAGTATTTCACCCAGGTCCGGCTACACCTTC. Translation gives CASSISPRSGYTF. The full variable domain, its missing parts supplied by reference TRBV19 and TRBJ1-2, is DGGITQSPKYLFRKEGQNVTLSCEQNLNHDAMYWYRQDPGQGLRLIYYSQIVNDFQKGDIAEGYSVSREKKESFPLTVTSAQKNPTAFYLCASSISPRSGYTFGSGTRLTVV.